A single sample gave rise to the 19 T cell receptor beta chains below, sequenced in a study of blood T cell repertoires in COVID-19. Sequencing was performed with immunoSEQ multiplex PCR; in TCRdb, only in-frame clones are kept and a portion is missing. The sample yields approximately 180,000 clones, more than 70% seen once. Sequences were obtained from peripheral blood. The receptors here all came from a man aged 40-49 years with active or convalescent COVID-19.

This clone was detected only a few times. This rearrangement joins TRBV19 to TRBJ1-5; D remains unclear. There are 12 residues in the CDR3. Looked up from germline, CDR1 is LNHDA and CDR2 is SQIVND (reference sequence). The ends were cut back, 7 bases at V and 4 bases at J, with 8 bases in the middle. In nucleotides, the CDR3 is TGTGCCAGTACCGAACGGAATCAGCCCCAGCATTTT. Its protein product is CASTERNQPQHF.

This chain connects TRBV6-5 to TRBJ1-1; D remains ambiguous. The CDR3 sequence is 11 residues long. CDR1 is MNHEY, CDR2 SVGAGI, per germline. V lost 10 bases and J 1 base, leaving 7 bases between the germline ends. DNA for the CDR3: TGTGCCACCTATGAGAACACTGAAGCTTTCTTT. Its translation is CATYENTEAFF.

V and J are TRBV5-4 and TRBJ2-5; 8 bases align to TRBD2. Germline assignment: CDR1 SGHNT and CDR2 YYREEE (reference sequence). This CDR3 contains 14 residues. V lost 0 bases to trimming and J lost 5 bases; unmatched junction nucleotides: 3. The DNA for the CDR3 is TGTGCCAGCAGCTTGGCGGGGGGGCCTGAGACCCAGTACTTC. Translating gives CASSLAGGPETQYF.

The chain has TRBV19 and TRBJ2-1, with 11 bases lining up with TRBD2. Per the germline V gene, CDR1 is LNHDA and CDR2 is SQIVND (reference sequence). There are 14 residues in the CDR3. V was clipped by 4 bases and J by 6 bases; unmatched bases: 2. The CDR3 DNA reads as TGTGCCAGTAGTACGGGACTAGCGGCCAATGAGCAGTTCTTC. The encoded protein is CASSTGLAANEQFF.

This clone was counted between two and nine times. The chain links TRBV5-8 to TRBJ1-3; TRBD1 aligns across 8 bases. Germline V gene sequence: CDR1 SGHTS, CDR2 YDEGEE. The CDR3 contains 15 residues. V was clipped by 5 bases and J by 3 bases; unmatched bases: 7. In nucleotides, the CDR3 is TGTGCCAGCAGTTATGGGACAGGAGGTGGAAACACCATATATTTT. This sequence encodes CASSYGTGGGNTIYF.

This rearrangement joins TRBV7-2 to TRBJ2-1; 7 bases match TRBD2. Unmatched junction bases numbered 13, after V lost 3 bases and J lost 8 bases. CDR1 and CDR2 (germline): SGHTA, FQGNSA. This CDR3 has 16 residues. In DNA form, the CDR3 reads TGTGCCAGCAGCTTGAGGGGCGCGGGGGTGGTAGATGAGCAGTTCTTC. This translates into CASSLRGAGVVDEQFF.

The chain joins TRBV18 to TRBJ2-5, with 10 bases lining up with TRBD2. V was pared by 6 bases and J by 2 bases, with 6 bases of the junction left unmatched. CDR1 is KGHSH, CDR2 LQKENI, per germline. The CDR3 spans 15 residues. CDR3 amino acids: CASSASSGGQETQYF. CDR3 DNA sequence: TGTGCCAGCTCGGCATCTAGCGGGGGACAAGAGACCCAGTACTTC.

As DNA, the CDR3 is TGTGCCAGCAGCCTAGTTGGCGAGCAGTACTTC. Amino acids: CASSLVGEQYF. This sequence joins TRBV12-3 or TRBV12-4 and TRBJ2-7, with no clear D. V lost 6 bases and J 6 bases, leaving 9 bases between the germline ends. The CDR3 has 11 residues.

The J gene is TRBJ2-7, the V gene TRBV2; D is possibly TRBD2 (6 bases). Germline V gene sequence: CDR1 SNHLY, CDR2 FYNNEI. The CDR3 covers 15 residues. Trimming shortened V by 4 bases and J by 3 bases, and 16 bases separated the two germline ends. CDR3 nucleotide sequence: TGTGCCAGCAGTGGGAGGGTCAATAACCTCTACGAGCAGTACTTC. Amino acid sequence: CASSGRVNNLYEQYF.

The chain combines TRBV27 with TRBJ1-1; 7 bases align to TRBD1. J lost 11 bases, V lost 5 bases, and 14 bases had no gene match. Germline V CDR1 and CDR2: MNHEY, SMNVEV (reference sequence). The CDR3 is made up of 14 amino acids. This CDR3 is CASSTIMAGTEAFF. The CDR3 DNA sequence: TGTGCCAGCAGTACGATTATGGCCGGGACAGAGGCTTTCTTT.

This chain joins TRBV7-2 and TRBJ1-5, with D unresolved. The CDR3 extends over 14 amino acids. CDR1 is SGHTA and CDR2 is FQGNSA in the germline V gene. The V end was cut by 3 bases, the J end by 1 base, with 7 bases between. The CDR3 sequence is CASSFRGSNQPQHF. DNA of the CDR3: TGTGCCAGCAGCTTTCGGGGAAGCAATCAGCCCCAGCATTTT. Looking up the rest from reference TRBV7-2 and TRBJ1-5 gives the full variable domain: GAGVSQSPSNKVTEKGKDVELRCDPISGHTALYWYRQSLGQGLEFLIYFQGNSAPDKSGLPSDRFSAERTGGSVSTLTIQRTQQEDSAVYLCASSFRGSNQPQHFGDGTRLSIL.

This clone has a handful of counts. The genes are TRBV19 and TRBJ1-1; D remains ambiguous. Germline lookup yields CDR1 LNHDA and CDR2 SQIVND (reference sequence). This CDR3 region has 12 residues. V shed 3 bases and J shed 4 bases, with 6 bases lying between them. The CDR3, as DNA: TGTGCCAGTAGTATCGCGGCCACTGAAGCTTTCTTT. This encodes CASSIAATEAFF.

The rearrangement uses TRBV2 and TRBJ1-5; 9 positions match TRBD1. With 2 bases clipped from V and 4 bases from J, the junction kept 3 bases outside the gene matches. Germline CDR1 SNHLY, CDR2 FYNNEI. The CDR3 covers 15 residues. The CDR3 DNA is TGTGCCAGCAGTGAAATAGGACAGGGGAATCAGCCCCAGCATTTT. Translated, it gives CASSEIGQGNQPQHF. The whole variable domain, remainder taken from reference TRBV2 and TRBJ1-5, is EPEVTQTPSHQVTQMGQEVILRCVPISNHLYFYWYRQILGQKVEFLVSFYNNEISEKSEIFDDQFSVERPDGSNFTLKIRSTKLEDSAMYFCASSEIGQGNQPQHFGDGTRLSIL.

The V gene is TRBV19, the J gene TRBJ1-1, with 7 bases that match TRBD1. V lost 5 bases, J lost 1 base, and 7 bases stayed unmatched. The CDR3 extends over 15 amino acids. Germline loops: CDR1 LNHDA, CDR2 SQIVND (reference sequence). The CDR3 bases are TGTGCCAGTAGTCCCAGACAGGGAGGGAACACTGAAGCTTTCTTT. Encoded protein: CASSPRQGGNTEAFF.

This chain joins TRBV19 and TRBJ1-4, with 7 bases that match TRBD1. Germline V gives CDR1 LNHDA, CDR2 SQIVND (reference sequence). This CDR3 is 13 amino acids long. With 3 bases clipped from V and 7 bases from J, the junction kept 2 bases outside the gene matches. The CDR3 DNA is TGTGCCAGTAGTATGGGACAGACTGAAAAACTGTTTTTT. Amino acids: CASSMGQTEKLFF.

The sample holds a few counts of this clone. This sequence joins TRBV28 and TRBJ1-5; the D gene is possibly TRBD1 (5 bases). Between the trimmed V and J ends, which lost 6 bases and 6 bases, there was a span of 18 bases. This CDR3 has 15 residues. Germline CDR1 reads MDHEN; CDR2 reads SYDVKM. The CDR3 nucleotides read TGTGCCAGCAGCCCCCTGGCCAGGGCGGTTCAGCCCCAGCATTTT. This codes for CASSPLARAVQPQHF. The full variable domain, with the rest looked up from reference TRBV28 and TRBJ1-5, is DVKVTQSSRYLVKRTGEKVFLECVQDMDHENMFWYRQDPGLGLRLIYFSYDVKMKEKGDIPEGYSVSREKKERFSLILESASTNQTSMYLCASSPLARAVQPQHFGDGTRLSIL.

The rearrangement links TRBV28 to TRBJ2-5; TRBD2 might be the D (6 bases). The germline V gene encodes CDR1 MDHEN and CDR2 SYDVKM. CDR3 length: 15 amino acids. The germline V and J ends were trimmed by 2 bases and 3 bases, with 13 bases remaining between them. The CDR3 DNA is TGTGCCAGCAGTTTAGGTATGGCGGGAAAAGAGACCCAGTACTTC. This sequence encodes CASSLGMAGKETQYF. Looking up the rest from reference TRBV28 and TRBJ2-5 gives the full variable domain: DVKVTQSSRYLVKRTGEKVFLECVQDMDHENMFWYRQDPGLGLRLIYFSYDVKMKEKGDIPEGYSVSREKKERFSLILESASTNQTSMYLCASSLGMAGKETQYFGPGTRLLVL.

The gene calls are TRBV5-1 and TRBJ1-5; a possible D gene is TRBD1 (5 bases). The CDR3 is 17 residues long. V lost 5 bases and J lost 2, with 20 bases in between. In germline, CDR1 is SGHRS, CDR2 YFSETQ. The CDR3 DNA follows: TGCGCCAGCAGACCCGGCCCCGAAGTAGGGGGCAATCAGCCCCAGCATTTT. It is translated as CASRPGPEVGGNQPQHF.

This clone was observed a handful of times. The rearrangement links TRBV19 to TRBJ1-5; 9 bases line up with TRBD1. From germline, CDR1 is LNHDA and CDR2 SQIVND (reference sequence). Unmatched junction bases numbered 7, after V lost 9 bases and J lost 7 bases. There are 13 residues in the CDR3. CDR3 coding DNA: TGTGCCAGCGGACAGGGGCGGCGGCAGCCCCAGCATTTT. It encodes CASGQGRRQPQHF.